This T cell receptor (beta chain) appears in the sequencing data of a study of blood T cell repertoires in COVID-19. The CDR3 sequence is 15 residues long. Losses at the gene ends were 3 bases for V and 6 bases for J; bases not matched to a gene: 7. Germline-derived CDR1 and CDR2 are SGDLS and YYNGEE. A single count supports this clone. Clones were sequenced by immunoSEQ multiplex PCR, and TCRdb holds only the in-frame ones, with some missing. The sample has about 36,000 clones, roughly 80% seen once. The receptor was derived from a man in his 60s with active COVID-19. Material for sequencing was peripheral blood. The chain couples TRBV9 to TRBJ1-5; 9 bases map to TRBD1. CDR3 protein: CASSGTGGAGQPQHF. CDR3 nucleotides: TGTGCCAGCAGCGGAACAGGGGGCGCGGGTCAGCCCCAGCATTTT.